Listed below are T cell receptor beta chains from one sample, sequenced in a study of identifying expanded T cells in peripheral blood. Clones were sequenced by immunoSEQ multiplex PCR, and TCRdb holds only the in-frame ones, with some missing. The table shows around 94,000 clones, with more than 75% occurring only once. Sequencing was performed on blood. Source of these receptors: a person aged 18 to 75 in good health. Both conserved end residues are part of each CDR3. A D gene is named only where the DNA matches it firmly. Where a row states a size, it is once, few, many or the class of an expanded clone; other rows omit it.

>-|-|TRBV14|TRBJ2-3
CASSQMTSDTQYF
TGTGCCAGCAGCCAGATGACCTCCGATACGCAGTATTTT
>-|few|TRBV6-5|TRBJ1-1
CASSYSKVAEAFF
TGTGCCAGCAGTTACTCTAAGGTTGCTGAAGCTTTCTTT
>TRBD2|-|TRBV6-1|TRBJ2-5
CASSDLAGGPETQYF
TGTGCCAGCAGTGATTTAGCGGGGGGGCCAGAGACCCAGTACTTC
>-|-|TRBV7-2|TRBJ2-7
CASSLVGGAISYEQYF
TGTGCCAGCAGCTTAGTGGGCGGGGCGATCTCCTACGAGCAGTACTTC
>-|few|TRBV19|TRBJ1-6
CASSIEGRGNSPLHF
TGTGCCAGTAGTATTGAGGGCAGGGGCAATTCACCCCTCCACTTT
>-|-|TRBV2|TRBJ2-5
CASNQAYQETQYF
TGTGCCAGCAATCAGGCGTACCAAGAGACCCAGTACTTC
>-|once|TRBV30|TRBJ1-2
CAWRRGGYTF
TGTGCCTGGAGGAGGGGTGGCTACACCTTC
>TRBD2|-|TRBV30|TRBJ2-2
CAWTAGVLNTGELFF
TGTGCCTGGACCGCGGGGGTACTTAACACCGGGGAGCTGTTTTTT
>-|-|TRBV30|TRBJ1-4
CAWTLGREKLFF
TGTGCCTGGACTTTAGGACGCGAAAAACTGTTTTTT
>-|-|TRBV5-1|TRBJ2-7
CASSSQSSYEQYF
TGCGCCAGCAGCTCCCAGAGCTCCTACGAGCAGTACTTC
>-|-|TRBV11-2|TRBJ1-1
CASRTGQNTEAFF
TGTGCCAGCAGGACGGGCCAGAACACTGAAGCTTTCTTT
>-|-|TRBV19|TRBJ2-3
CASSILARGTDTQYF
TGTGCCAGTAGTATACTAGCGCGGGGCACAGATACGCAGTATTTT
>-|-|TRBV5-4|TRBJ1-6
CASSFGTPNSPLHF
TGTGCCAGCAGCTTCGGGACACCCAATTCACCCCTCCACTTT
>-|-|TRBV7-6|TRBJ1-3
CASSFATASSGNTIYF
TGTGCCAGCAGCTTTGCCACAGCGTCCTCTGGAAACACCATATATTTT
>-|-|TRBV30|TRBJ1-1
CAWSRGANTEAFF
TGTGCCTGGAGTAGAGGGGCGAACACTGAAGCTTTCTTT
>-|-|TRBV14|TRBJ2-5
CASSHGGSTGETQYF
TGTGCCAGCAGCCATGGGGGATCGACCGGAGAGACCCAGTACTTC
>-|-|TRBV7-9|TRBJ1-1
CASSQEGSGGTEAFF
TGTGCCAGCAGCCAAGAGGGATCCGGGGGGACTGAAGCTTTCTTT
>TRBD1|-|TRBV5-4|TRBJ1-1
CASRQRDRANTEAFF
TGTGCCAGCCGCCAGAGGGACAGGGCGAACACTGAAGCTTTCTTT
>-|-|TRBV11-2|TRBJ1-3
CASSSGHSGNTIYF
TGTGCCAGCAGCTCGGGCCACTCTGGAAACACCATATATTTT
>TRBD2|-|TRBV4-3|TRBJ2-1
CASGLAGDPYNEQFF
TGCGCCAGCGGACTAGCGGGGGACCCCTACAATGAGCAGTTCTTC
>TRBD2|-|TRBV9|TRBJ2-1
CASSPGGAVYNEQFF
TGTGCCAGCAGCCCCGGGGGGGCAGTCTACAATGAGCAGTTCTTC
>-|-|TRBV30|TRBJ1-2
CAWSLGNPGYTF
TGTGCCTGGAGCTTAGGTAACCCGGGGTACACCTTC
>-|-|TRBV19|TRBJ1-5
CASSIELVGGAQPQHF
TGTGCCAGTAGTATAGAACTAGTGGGCGGGGCCCAGCCCCAGCATTTT
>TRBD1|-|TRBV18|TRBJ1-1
CASSLTGKDGAFF
TGTGCCAGCTCACTGACAGGGAAGGACGGGGCTTTCTTT
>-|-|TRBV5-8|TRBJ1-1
CASSSGAGHTEAFF
TGTGCCAGCAGCTCGGGGGCGGGGCACACTGAAGCTTTCTTT
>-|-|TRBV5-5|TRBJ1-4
CASSLGRGYEKLFF
TGTGCCAGCAGCTTGGGCAGGGGTTATGAAAAACTGTTTTTT
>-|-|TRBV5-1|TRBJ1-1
CASSLWSSVGTEAFF
TGCGCCAGCAGCTTGTGGTCTTCGGTCGGCACTGAAGCTTTCTTT
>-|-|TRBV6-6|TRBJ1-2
CASSYSGGGGYTF
TGTGCCAGCAGTTACTCGGGAGGAGGAGGCTACACCTTC
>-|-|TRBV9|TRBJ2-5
CASSVGGGGHPEETQYF
TGTGCCAGCAGCGTAGGAGGGGGGGGCCACCCCGAAGAGACCCAGTACTTC
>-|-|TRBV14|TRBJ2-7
CASSRGAFYEQYF
TGTGCCAGCAGCCGGGGGGCTTTCTACGAGCAGTACTTC
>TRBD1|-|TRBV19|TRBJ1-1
CASSLRGQGASGGTEAFF
TGTGCCAGTAGTTTAAGGGGACAGGGGGCAAGTGGGGGCACTGAAGCTTTCTTT
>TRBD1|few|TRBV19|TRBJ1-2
CASSGGSGYTF
TGTGCCAGTTCAGGGGGTAGTGGCTACACCTTC
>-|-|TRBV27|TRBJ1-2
CASRTGTYGYTF
TGTGCCAGCAGAACAGGGACCTATGGCTACACCTTC
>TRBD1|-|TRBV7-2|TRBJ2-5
CASSLGQTGAGTQYF
TGTGCCAGCAGCTTAGGACAAACAGGGGCGGGGACCCAGTACTTC
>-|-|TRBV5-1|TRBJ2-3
CASSLMGAPDTQYF
TGCGCCAGCAGCTTGATGGGAGCCCCAGATACGCAGTATTTT
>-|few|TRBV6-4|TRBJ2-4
CASHTQAVSKSKNIQYF
TGTGCCAGCCACACACAGGCAGTGAGTAAGTCCAAAAACATTCAGTACTTC
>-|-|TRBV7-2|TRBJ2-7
CASSLAGAGYEQYF
TGTGCCAGCAGCTTAGCGGGAGCCGGCTACGAGCAGTACTTC
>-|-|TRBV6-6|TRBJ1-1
CASSYPGGQGSRAFF
TGTGCCAGCAGTTACCCGGGAGGGCAAGGAAGTCGAGCTTTCTTT
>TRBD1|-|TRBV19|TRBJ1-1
CASTPRQGRSEAFF
TGTGCCAGTACCCCGAGACAGGGTCGGTCTGAAGCTTTCTTT
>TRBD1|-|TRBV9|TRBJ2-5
CASSPRQGGLETQYF
TGTGCCAGCAGCCCGCGACAGGGTGGTTTGGAGACCCAGTACTTC
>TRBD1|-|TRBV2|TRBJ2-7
CASSGTGGEQYF
TGTGCCAGCAGCGGGACAGGGGGAGAGCAGTACTTC
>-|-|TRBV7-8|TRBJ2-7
CASSSDRYEQYF
TGTGCCAGCAGCTCTGACCGATACGAGCAGTACTTC
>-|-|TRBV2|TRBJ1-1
CASNRAEYTEAFF
TGTGCCAGTAACAGGGCCGAGTACACTGAAGCTTTCTTT
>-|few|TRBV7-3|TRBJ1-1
CASSEGWGTEAFF
TGTGCCAGCAGCGAGGGTTGGGGAACTGAAGCTTTCTTT
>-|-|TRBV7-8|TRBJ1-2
CASSSVSQGSGTF
TGTGCCAGCAGCTCGGTTAGTCAGGGTAGCGGCACCTTC
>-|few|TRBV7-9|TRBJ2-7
CASSPTGDPYEQYF
TGTGCCAGCAGCCCCACCGGGGATCCCTACGAGCAGTACTTC
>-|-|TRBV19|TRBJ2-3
CASSSGGSLGNTQYF
TGTGCCAGTTCTTCAGGGGGGAGCTTAGGTAATACGCAGTATTTT
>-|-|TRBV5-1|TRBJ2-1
CASGGQGYNEQFF
TGCGCCAGCGGGGGCCAGGGCTACAATGAGCAGTTCTTC
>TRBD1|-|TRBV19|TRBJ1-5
CASSIGTGGYQPQHF
TGTGCCAGTAGTATAGGGACAGGGGGTTATCAGCCCCAGCATTTT
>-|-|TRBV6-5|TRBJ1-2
CASSFLGTEYTF
TGTGCCAGCAGTTTCTTGGGGACCGAATACACCTTC
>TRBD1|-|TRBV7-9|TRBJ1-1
CASSFTGDTEAFF
TGTGCCAGCAGCTTCACAGGGGACACTGAAGCTTTCTTT
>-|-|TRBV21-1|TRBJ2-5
CASSNRVGNGQETQYF
TGTGCCAGCAGCAATCGGGTAGGGAACGGACAAGAGACCCAGTACTTC
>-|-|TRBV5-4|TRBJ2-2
CASSSDLLGVGELFF
TGTGCCAGCAGCTCTGACCTTCTAGGGGTCGGGGAGCTGTTTTTT
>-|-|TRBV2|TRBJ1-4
CASSERFLATNEKLFF
TGTGCCAGCAGTGAGAGATTCCTTGCAACTAATGAAAAACTGTTTTTT
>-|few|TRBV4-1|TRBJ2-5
CASSQDAAPGPLKGTQYF
TGCGCCAGCAGCCAAGACGCGGCTCCGGGACCCCTAAAGGGGACCCAGTACTTC
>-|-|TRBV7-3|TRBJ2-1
CASSFSPGMGSYNEQFF
TGTGCCAGCAGCTTCTCGCCAGGGATGGGGTCCTACAATGAGCAGTTCTTC
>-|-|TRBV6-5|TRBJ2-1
CASSATSYNEQFF
TGTGCCAGCAGTGCGACTAGTTACAATGAGCAGTTCTTC